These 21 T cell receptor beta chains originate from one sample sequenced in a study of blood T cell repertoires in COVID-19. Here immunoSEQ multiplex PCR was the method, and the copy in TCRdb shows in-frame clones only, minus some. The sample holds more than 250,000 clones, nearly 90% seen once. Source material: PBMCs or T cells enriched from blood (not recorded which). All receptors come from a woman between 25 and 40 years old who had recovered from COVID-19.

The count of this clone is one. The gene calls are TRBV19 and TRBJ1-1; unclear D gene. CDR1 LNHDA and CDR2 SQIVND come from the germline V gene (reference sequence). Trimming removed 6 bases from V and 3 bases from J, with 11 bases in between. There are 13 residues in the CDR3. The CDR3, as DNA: TGTGCCAGTAGCACTACGTTGGACACTGAAGCTTTCTTT. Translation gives CASSTTLDTEAFF.

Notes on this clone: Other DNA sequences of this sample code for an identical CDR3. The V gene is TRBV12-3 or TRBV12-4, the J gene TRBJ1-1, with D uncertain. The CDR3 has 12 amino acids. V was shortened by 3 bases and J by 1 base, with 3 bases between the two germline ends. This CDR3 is CASSFRNTEAFF. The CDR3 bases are TGTGCCAGCAGTTTCCGGAACACTGAAGCTTTCTTT.

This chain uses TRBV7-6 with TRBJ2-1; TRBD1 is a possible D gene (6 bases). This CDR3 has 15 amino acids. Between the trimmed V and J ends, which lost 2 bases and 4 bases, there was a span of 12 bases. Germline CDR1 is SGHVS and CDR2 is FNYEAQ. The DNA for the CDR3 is TGTGCCAGCAGCTTAACGTCAGGGGTATACAATGAGCAGTTCTTC. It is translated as CASSLTSGVYNEQFF.

The CDR3 nucleotides are TGTGCCAGCAGTTCCATCCAGGGGACAGGGTATGGCTACACCTTC. It translates to CASSSIQGTGYGYTF. The genes are TRBV27 and TRBJ1-2; TRBD1 agrees at 9 bases. The V segment lost 4 bases and the J segment 5 bases; nucleotides outside the gene matches: 8. The CDR3 consists of 15 residues. Per germline, CDR1 MNHEY and CDR2 SMNVEV (reference sequence).

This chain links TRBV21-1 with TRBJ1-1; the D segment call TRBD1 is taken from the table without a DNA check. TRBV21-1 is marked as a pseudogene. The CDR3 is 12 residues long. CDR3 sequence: CASSKEDSEAFF. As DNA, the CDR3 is TGTGCCAGCAGCAAAGAGGACAGTGAAGCTTTCTTT.

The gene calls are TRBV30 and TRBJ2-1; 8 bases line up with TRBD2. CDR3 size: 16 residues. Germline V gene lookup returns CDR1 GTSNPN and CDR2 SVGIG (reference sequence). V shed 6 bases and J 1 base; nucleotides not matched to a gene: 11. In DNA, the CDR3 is TGTGCCTGCATTTTAAGCGGGGGTCCTTCCTACAATGAGCAGTTCTTC. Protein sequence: CACILSGGPSYNEQFF.

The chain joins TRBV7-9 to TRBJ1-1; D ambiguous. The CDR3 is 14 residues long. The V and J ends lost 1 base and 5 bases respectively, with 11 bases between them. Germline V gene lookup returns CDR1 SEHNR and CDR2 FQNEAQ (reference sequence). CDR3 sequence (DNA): TGTGCCAGCAGCTTAGGTGAGTTGAGGACTGAAGCTTTCTTT. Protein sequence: CASSLGELRTEAFF.

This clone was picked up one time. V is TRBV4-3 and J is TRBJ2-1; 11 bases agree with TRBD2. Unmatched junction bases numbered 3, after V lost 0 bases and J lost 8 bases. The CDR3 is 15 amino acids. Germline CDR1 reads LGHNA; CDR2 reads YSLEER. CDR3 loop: CASSQELAGAHEQFF. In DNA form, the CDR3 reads TGCGCCAGCAGCCAAGAACTAGCGGGGGCCCATGAGCAGTTCTTC.

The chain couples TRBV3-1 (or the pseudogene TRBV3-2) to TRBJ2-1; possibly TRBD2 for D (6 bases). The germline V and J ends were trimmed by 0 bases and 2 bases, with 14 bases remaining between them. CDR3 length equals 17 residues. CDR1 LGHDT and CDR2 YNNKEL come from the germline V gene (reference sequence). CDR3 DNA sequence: TGTGCCAGCAGCCAAGAAGGGGTGGCGGGGCCCTACAATGAGCAGTTCTTC. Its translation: CASSQEGVAGPYNEQFF.

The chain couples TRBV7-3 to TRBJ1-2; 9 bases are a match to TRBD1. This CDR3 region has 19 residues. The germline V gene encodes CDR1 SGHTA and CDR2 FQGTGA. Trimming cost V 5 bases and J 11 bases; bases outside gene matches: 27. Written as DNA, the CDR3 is TGTGCCAGCAGCCCCTCCGGACAGGGGATGGGGGGTGGCTCACTCGGATACACCTTC. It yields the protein CASSPSGQGMGGGSLGYTF.

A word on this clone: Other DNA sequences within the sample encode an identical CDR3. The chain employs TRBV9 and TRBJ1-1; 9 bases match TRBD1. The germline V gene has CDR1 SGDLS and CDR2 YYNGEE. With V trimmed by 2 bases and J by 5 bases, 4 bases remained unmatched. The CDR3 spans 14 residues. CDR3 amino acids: CASSVGTGPTEAFF. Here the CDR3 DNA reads TGTGCCAGCAGCGTCGGGACAGGGCCGACTGAAGCTTTCTTT.

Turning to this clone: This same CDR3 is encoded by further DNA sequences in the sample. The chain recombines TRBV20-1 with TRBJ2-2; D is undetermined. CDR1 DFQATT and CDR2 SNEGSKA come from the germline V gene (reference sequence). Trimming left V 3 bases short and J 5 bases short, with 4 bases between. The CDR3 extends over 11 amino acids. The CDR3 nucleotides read TGCAGTGCTAGTCGGACCGGGGAGCTGTTTTTT. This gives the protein CSASRTGELFF.

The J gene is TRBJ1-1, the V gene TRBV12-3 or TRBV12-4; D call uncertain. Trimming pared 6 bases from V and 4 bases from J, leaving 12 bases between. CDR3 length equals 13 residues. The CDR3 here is CASSWAFPTEAFF. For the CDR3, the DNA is TGTGCCAGCAGCTGGGCCTTTCCCACTGAAGCTTTCTTT.

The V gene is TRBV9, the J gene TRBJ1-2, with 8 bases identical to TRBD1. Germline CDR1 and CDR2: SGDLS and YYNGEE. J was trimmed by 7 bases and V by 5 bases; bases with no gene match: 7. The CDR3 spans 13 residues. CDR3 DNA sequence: TGTGCCAGCAGTGTGACAGGGGTGAGTGGCTACACCTTC. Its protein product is CASSVTGVSGYTF.

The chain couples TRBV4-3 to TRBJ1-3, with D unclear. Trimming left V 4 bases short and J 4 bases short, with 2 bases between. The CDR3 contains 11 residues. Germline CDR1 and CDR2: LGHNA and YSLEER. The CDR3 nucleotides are TGCGCCAGCAGCCCGGGAAACACCATATATTTT. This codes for CASSPGNTIYF.

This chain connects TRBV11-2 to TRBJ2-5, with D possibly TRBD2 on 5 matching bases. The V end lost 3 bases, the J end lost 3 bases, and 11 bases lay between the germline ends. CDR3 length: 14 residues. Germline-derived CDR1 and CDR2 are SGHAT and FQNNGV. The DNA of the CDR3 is TGTGCCAGCAGCTTTGGGGTGAGGGAAGAGACCCAGTACTTC. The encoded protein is CASSFGVREETQYF.

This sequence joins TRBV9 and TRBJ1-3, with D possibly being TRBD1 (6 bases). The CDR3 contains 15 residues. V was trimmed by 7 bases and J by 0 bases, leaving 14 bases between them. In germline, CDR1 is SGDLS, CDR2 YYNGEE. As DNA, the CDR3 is TGTGCCAGCGCCCCGGGACACAACTCTGGAAACACCATATATTTT. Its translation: CASAPGHNSGNTIYF.

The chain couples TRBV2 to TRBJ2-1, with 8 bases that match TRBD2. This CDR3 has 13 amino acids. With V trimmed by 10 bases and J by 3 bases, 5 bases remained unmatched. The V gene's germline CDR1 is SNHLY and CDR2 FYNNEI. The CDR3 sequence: CAMRGAGYNEQFF. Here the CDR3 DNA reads TGTGCCATGCGGGGGGCCGGCTACAATGAGCAGTTCTTC.

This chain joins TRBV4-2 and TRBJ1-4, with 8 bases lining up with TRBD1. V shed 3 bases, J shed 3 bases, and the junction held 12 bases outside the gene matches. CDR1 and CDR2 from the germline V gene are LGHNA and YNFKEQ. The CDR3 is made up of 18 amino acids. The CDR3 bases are TGTGCCAGCAGCCACACAGGGGGGATCTGGTGGGCTAATGAAAAACTGTTTTTT. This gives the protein CASSHTGGIWWANEKLFF.

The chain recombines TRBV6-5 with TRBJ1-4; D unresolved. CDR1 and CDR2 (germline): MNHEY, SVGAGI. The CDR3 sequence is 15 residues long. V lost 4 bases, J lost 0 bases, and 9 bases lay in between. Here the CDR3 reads CASSSVGPTNEKLFF. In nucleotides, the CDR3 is TGTGCCAGCAGTTCGGTTGGGCCAACTAATGAAAAACTGTTTTTT.

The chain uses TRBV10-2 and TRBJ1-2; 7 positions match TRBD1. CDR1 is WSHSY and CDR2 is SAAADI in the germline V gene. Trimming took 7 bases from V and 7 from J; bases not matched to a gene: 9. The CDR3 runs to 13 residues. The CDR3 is CASKGAGRSGYTF. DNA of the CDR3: TGCGCCAGCAAGGGGGCAGGGCGGAGTGGCTACACCTTC.